The rows below give T cell receptor beta chains drawn from one sample of a study of T-cell reconstitution after alpha-beta-depleted transplantation in children. MiXCR, run by TCRdb on the PCR reads, gives a single entry per CDR3 protein. Of over 15,000 distinct CDR3 sequences detected, around 8.3% appear once; the ten largest clones hold around 34%. Sequenced here: PBMCs, mostly from graft donor cells, sampled 60 days after TCRalphabeta/CD19-depleted stem cell transplant. These receptors were obtained from a boy less than two years old who had a stem cell transplant for Wiskott-Aldrich syndrome, so the T cells may come from the graft donor. The CDR3 runs from the conserved cysteine through the conserved F or W. A D gene is named only where the DNA matches it firmly. The size of a clone is reported for some rows only, either as once, few or many, or as a class for expanded clones.

D: TRBD1
size: NA
V: TRBV5-1
J: TRBJ1-1
CDR3: CASSSQTGGTEAFF
DNA: TGCGCCAGCAGCTCCCAGACAGGGGGCACTGAAGCTTTCTTT

D: TRBD1
size: NA
V: TRBV12-5
J: TRBJ1-2
CDR3: CASGSLLRDRGLDGYTF
DNA: TGTGCTAGTGGATCCTTACTCCGGGACAGGGGTCTTGATGGCTACACCTTC

D: TRBD1
size: NA
V: TRBV29-1
J: TRBJ2-5
CDR3: CSTDRGQETQYF
DNA: TGCAGCACTGACAGGGGCCAAGAGACCCAGTACTTC

D: NA
size: NA
V: TRBV25-1
J: TRBJ1-4
CDR3: CASSELIGEEKLFF
DNA: TGTGCCAGCAGTGAATTAATCGGGGAAGAAAAACTGTTTTTT

D: TRBD2
size: NA
V: TRBV11-2
J: TRBJ2-3
CDR3: CASSSLLRASGSLNTQYF
DNA: TGTGCCAGCAGCTCCCTACTTCGGGCTAGCGGGAGTTTAAATACGCAGTATTTT

D: TRBD1
size: NA
V: TRBV4-1
J: TRBJ1-4
CDR3: CASSQDGTGDEKLFF
DNA: TGCGCCAGCAGCCAAGACGGGACAGGGGACGAAAAACTGTTTTTT

D: NA
size: many
V: TRBV5-1
J: TRBJ2-5
CDR3: CASSLGQSWGETQYF
DNA: TGCGCCAGCAGCTTGGGACAGTCCTGGGGGGAGACCCAGTACTTC

D: NA
size: many
V: TRBV10-3
J: TRBJ1-3
CDR3: CAISGTNSGNTIYF
DNA: TGTGCCATCAGTGGGACAAACTCTGGAAACACCATATATTTT

D: NA
size: many
V: TRBV7-9
J: TRBJ2-1
CDR3: CASSLAIGLLNEQFF
DNA: TGTGCCAGCAGCTTAGCGATTGGACTCCTCAATGAGCAGTTCTTC

D: NA
size: many
V: TRBV28
J: TRBJ2-6
CDR3: CASSLSGTPRSGANVLTF
DNA: TGTGCCAGCAGCCTCTCCGGGACACCGAGGTCTGGGGCCAACGTCCTGACTTTC

D: NA
size: few
V: TRBV19
J: TRBJ1-2
CDR3: CASSILGIYGYTF
DNA: TGTGCCAGTAGTATTCTGGGAATCTATGGCTACACCTTC

D: TRBD1
size: many
V: TRBV5-1
J: TRBJ2-7
CDR3: CASSLKGAAYEQYF
DNA: TGCGCCAGCAGCTTGAAGGGGGCCGCCTACGAGCAGTACTTC

D: NA
size: NA
V: TRBV20-1
J: TRBJ1-5
CDR3: CSASWGAGNKIQNQPQHF
DNA: TGCAGTGCTAGTTGGGGGGCCGGTAATAAAATCCAAAATCAGCCCCAGCATTTT

D: NA
size: NA
V: TRBV7-9
J: TRBJ1-2
CDR3: CVGSGYGYTF
DNA: TGTGTGGGTAGCGGGTACGGCTACACCTTC

D: NA
size: medium-sized
V: TRBV10-3
J: TRBJ2-7
CDR3: CAISPRGFYEQYF
DNA: TGTGCCATCAGTCCCCGGGGGTTCTACGAGCAGTACTTC

D: TRBD2
size: many
V: TRBV10-1
J: TRBJ2-1
CDR3: CASSESKRGLPYNEQFF
DNA: TGCGCCAGCAGTGAGTCAAAGAGGGGACTACCCTACAATGAGCAGTTCTTC

D: NA
size: NA
V: TRBV10-3
J: TRBJ1-4
CDR3: CATRGSEEKLFF
DNA: TGTGCCACCCGAGGATCAGAGGAAAAACTGTTTTTT

D: NA
size: many
V: TRBV7-9
J: TRBJ1-5
CDR3: CASSLRDQPQHF
DNA: TGTGCCAGCAGTTTACGGGATCAGCCCCAGCATTTT

D: NA
size: many
V: TRBV5-1
J: TRBJ2-3
CDR3: CASSVSTDTQYF
DNA: TGCGCCAGCAGCGTAAGCACAGATACGCAGTATTTT

D: NA
size: NA
V: TRBV20-1
J: TRBJ2-1
CDR3: CSARVPGVNYNEQFF
DNA: TGCAGTGCTAGAGTCCCGGGAGTAAACTACAATGAGCAGTTCTTC

D: TRBD1
size: many
V: TRBV27
J: TRBJ2-6
CDR3: CASSPGQGRRSGANVLTF
DNA: TGTGCCAGCAGTCCAGGACAGGGAAGGCGTTCTGGGGCCAACGTCCTGACTTTC

D: NA
size: NA
V: TRBV18
J: TRBJ2-3
CDR3: CASSPWGRGTDTQYF
DNA: TGTGCCAGCTCACCATGGGGGCGCGGCACAGATACGCAGTATTTT

D: TRBD2
size: many
V: TRBV6-2/TRBV6-3
J: TRBJ2-2
CDR3: CASSYSSLFGRAPNTGELFF
DNA: TGTGCCAGCAGTTATAGTTCCCTTTTCGGGAGGGCCCCCAACACCGGGGAGCTGTTTTTT

D: NA
size: few
V: TRBV5-1
J: TRBJ2-7
CDR3: CASSPRGAPYEQYF
DNA: TGCGCCAGCAGCCCCAGGGGTGCCCCCTACGAGCAGTACTTC

D: NA
size: many
V: TRBV7-9
J: TRBJ2-3
CDR3: CASSLGNEFTDTQYF
DNA: TGTGCCAGCAGCTTAGGCAACGAGTTCACAGATACGCAGTATTTT

D: TRBD2
size: few
V: TRBV11-3
J: TRBJ2-7
CDR3: CASSLGVGSGNPYEQYF
DNA: TGTGCCAGCAGCTTAGGGGTAGGTAGCGGGAACCCTTACGAGCAGTACTTC

D: TRBD2
size: few
V: TRBV6-5
J: TRBJ2-1
CDR3: CASSYLGSGSSYNEQFF
DNA: TGTGCCAGCAGTTACTTAGGTAGCGGGAGCTCCTACAATGAGCAGTTCTTC

D: TRBD2
size: NA
V: TRBV18
J: TRBJ2-5
CDR3: CASSPLLAEETQYF
DNA: TGTGCCAGCTCACCTTTACTAGCGGAAGAGACCCAGTACTTC

D: TRBD1
size: many
V: TRBV10-3
J: TRBJ1-2
CDR3: CAISVQPQGEGYTF
DNA: TGTGCCATCAGCGTACAGCCACAGGGGGAAGGCTACACCTTC

D: NA
size: NA
V: TRBV11-3
J: TRBJ2-5
CDR3: CASSRGIQETQYF
DNA: TGTGCCAGCAGCCGGGGCATTCAAGAGACCCAGTACTTC

D: TRBD1
size: many
V: TRBV6-5
J: TRBJ1-6
CDR3: CASSYRDSNSPLHF
DNA: TGTGCCAGCAGTTATAGGGACAGCAATTCACCCCTCCACTTT

D: TRBD1
size: NA
V: TRBV10-3
J: TRBJ2-7
CDR3: CAISGRKGGLGYEQYF
DNA: TGTGCCATCAGTGGCAGAAAAGGGGGCTTGGGTTACGAGCAGTACTTC

D: TRBD2
size: NA
V: TRBV28
J: TRBJ2-7
CDR3: CASSLPREGNYEQYF
DNA: TGTGCCAGCAGTTTACCGCGGGAGGGTAACTACGAGCAGTACTTC

D: NA
size: many
V: TRBV3-1
J: TRBJ1-4
CDR3: CASTSEDPGLGYGKLFF
DNA: TGTGCCAGCACCTCAGAGGATCCAGGGTTGGGCTACGGAAAACTGTTTTTT

D: TRBD2
size: many
V: TRBV20-1
J: TRBJ2-5
CDR3: CSASGREGGQETQYF
DNA: TGCAGTGCAAGCGGGCGGGAGGGGGGACAAGAGACCCAGTACTTC

D: TRBD1
size: NA
V: TRBV2
J: TRBJ1-6
CDR3: CASNQGQLNSPLHF
DNA: TGTGCCAGCAATCAGGGACAGCTAAATTCACCCCTCCACTTT

D: NA
size: many
V: TRBV5-1
J: TRBJ2-7
CDR3: CASSWGDQSIYEQYF
DNA: TGCGCCAGCAGCTGGGGGGACCAGTCGATCTACGAGCAGTACTTC

D: NA
size: many
V: TRBV20-1
J: TRBJ2-1
CDR3: CSAGIATSNEQFF
DNA: TGCAGTGCTGGGATCGCGACTTCTAATGAGCAGTTCTTC

D: NA
size: NA
V: TRBV27
J: TRBJ2-7
CDR3: CASSPRPLKTIYEQYF
DNA: TGTGCCAGCAGTCCGCGACCCTTGAAGACCATTTACGAGCAGTACTTC

D: TRBD2
size: few
V: TRBV6-1
J: TRBJ2-1
CDR3: CASSVAGAYNEQFF
DNA: TGTGCCAGCAGTGTGGCGGGAGCCTACAATGAGCAGTTCTTC

D: TRBD2
size: few
V: TRBV28
J: TRBJ2-6
CDR3: CASSFKWGSGREGASGANVLTF
DNA: TGTGCCAGCAGTTTTAAGTGGGGTAGCGGGAGAGAGGGGGCCTCTGGGGCCAACGTCCTGACTTTC

D: NA
size: many
V: TRBV27
J: TRBJ2-7
CDR3: CASSGWGVVSPYEQYF
DNA: TGTGCCAGCAGTGGATGGGGGGTCGTCAGTCCCTACGAGCAGTACTTC

D: NA
size: NA
V: TRBV20-1
J: TRBJ2-1
CDR3: CSAGGGPYNEQFF
DNA: TGCAGTGCGGGGGGGGGGCCCTACAATGAGCAGTTCTTC

D: NA
size: many
V: TRBV20-1
J: TRBJ2-5
CDR3: CSASIDSGTKETQYF
DNA: TGCAGTGCTAGTATAGACAGCGGAACTAAAGAGACCCAGTACTTC

D: TRBD2
size: many
V: TRBV3-1
J: TRBJ2-4
CDR3: CASSRFRGTKLQYF
DNA: TGTGCCAGCAGCCGATTTCGGGGGACTAAACTTCAGTACTTC

D: TRBD1
size: many
V: TRBV7-3
J: TRBJ1-5
CDR3: CASSLQGDQPQHF
DNA: TGTGCCAGCAGCTTACAGGGGGATCAGCCCCAGCATTTT

D: TRBD2
size: many
V: TRBV9
J: TRBJ2-7
CDR3: CASSFTSGAYEQYF
DNA: TGTGCCAGCAGCTTTACTAGCGGCGCCTACGAGCAGTACTTC

D: NA
size: many
V: TRBV11-2
J: TRBJ2-2
CDR3: CASSLTDTGELFF
DNA: TGTGCCAGCAGCTTGACCGACACCGGGGAGCTGTTTTTT

D: NA
size: NA
V: TRBV6-2/TRBV6-3
J: TRBJ1-2
CDR3: CASRGLGGYTF
DNA: TGTGCCAGCAGAGGCCTCGGTGGCTACACCTTC

D: TRBD1
size: many
V: TRBV15
J: TRBJ1-5
CDR3: CATSRDPGGDQPQHF
DNA: TGTGCCACCAGCAGAGACCCAGGGGGCGATCAGCCCCAGCATTTT